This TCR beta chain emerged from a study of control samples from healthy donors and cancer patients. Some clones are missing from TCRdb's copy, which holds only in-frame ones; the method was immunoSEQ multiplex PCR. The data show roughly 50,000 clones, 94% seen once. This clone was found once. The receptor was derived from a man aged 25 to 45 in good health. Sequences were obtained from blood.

The CDR3 DNA is TGTGCCAGCAGCTTAGTACGAGGGGGTGAGAGCAATCAGCCCCAGCATTTT. This sequence encodes CASSLVRGGESNQPQHF. This chain joins TRBV11-3 and TRBJ1-5, with D perhaps matching TRBD1 (6 bases). Germline CDR1 is SGHNT and CDR2 is YENEEA. V lost 1 base and J lost 1, with 14 bases in between. The CDR3 totals 17 residues.